The next 16 T cell receptor beta chains were all read from a single sample in a study of blood T cell repertoires in COVID-19. Sequenced by immunoSEQ multiplex PCR; TCRdb stores in-frame clones only, minus some. The table lists around 500,000 clones, over 75% of them singletons. Input material: peripheral blood. The receptors derive from a human donor in a cohort sampled during active COVID-19.

The genes are TRBV15 and TRBJ2-7; 8 nucleotides match TRBD2. CDR1 is LNHNV, CDR2 YYDKDF, per germline (reference sequence). The CDR3 loop spans 15 amino acids. With V trimmed by 5 bases and J by 2 bases, 8 bases remained unmatched. The CDR3 loop reads CATSLSGANPYEQYF. The DNA of the CDR3 is TGTGCCACCAGCCTTAGCGGGGCCAACCCCTACGAGCAGTACTTC.

The chain joins TRBV18 to TRBJ1-2; D may be TRBD1 (5 bases). The V gene's germline CDR1 is KGHSH and CDR2 LQKENI. This CDR3 is built from 13 residues. Trimming left V 5 bases short and J 6 bases short, with 13 bases between. The CDR3 region has the DNA TGTGCCAGCTCAATTCAGGGTAATGATGGCTACACCTTC. Translated, it gives CASSIQGNDGYTF.

V and J are TRBV5-1 and TRBJ2-2; 12 positions agree with TRBD1. Germline V CDR1 and CDR2: SGHRS, YFSETQ. The V segment lost 4 bases and the J segment 6 bases; nucleotides outside the gene matches: 4. The CDR3 sequence is 15 residues long. CDR3 in DNA: TGCGCCAGCAGCGCCGGGACAGGGGGCCCCGGGGAGCTGTTTTTT. It encodes CASSAGTGGPGELFF. Variable domain in full (rest from reference TRBV5-1 and TRBJ2-2): KAGVTQTPRYLIKTRGQQVTLSCSPISGHRSVSWYQQTPGQGLQFLFEYFSETQRNKGNFPGRFSGRQFSNSRSEMNVSTLELGDSALYLCASSAGTGGPGELFFGEGSRLTVL.

The chain carries TRBV6-1 and TRBJ1-1; D remains ambiguous. The ends were cut back, 3 bases at V and 10 bases at J, with 15 bases in the middle. Germline V lookup: CDR1 MNHNS, CDR2 SASEGT. This CDR3 comprises 13 residues. The CDR3 region is CASSDVNLRAAFF. The CDR3 nucleotides read TGTGCCAGCAGTGACGTCAACCTCCGCGCAGCTTTCTTT.

J is TRBJ2-1 and V is TRBV5-4; the D is unclear. Per germline, CDR1 SGHNT and CDR2 YYREEE (reference sequence). The CDR3 contains 13 residues. V lost 1 base to trimming and J lost 8 bases, with 10 bases between them. CDR3 DNA: TGTGCCAGCAGCTTGTACATTGTTTATGAGCAGTTCTTC. This gives the protein CASSLYIVYEQFF.

The V gene is TRBV19, the J gene TRBJ1-6; no definite D call. Germline values: CDR1 LNHDA, CDR2 SQIVND (reference sequence). CDR3 length: 14 residues. V lost 3 bases and J lost 9, with 12 bases in between. The CDR3 bases are TGTGCCAGTAGTATGTCCCACCCGGTTTCACCCCTCCACTTT. As protein: CASSMSHPVSPLHF.

The rearrangement links TRBV18 to TRBJ1-5, with D possibly being TRBD1 (6 bases). The CDR3 runs 15 residues. Germline V CDR1 and CDR2: KGHSH, LQKENI. Trimming took off 6 bases at V and 6 bases at J, with 18 bases between the two ends. CDR3 sequence reads: CASSLGGDFSQPQHF. Here the CDR3 DNA reads TGTGCCAGCTCTCTAGGGGGGGATTTCTCTCAGCCCCAGCATTTT. Based on the CDR3 plus reference TRBV18 and TRBJ1-5, the full variable domain is NAGVMQNPRHLVRRRGQEARLRCSPMKGHSHVYWYRQLPEEGLKFMVYLQKENIIDESGMPKERFSAEFPKEGPSILRIQQVVRGDSAAYFCASSLGGDFSQPQHFGDGTRLSIL.

The chain employs TRBV10-3 and TRBJ2-3, with 8 bases lining up with TRBD2. CDR3 size: 17 residues. With 0 bases clipped from V and 2 bases from J, the junction kept 7 bases outside the gene matches. CDR1 is ENHRY and CDR2 is SYGVKD in the germline V gene. CDR3 loop: CAISESVAGLHTDTQYF. As DNA, the CDR3 is TGTGCCATCAGTGAGTCAGTAGCGGGACTACACACAGATACGCAGTATTTT.

The chain combines TRBV5-6 with TRBJ2-7; 12 nucleotides align to TRBD2. Per germline, CDR1 SGHDT and CDR2 YYEEEE. V was clipped by 4 bases and J by 6 bases; unmatched bases: 11. The CDR3 loop spans 16 amino acids. The CDR3 region has the DNA TGTGCCAGCAGCCCCCTAGCGGGAGGGCATCATCTCGAGCAGTACTTC. Encoded protein: CASSPLAGGHHLEQYF. The full variable domain, completed using reference TRBV5-6 and TRBJ2-7, is DAGVTQSPTHLIKTRGQQVTLRCSPKSGHDTVSWYQQALGQGPQFIFQYYEEEERQRGNFPDRFSGHQFPNYSSELNVNALLLGDSALYLCASSPLAGGHHLEQYFGPGTRLTVT.

The chain is built from TRBV30 and TRBJ2-7; tentatively, D is TRBD2 (5 bases). This CDR3 contains 12 residues. The V gene's germline CDR1 is GTSNPN and CDR2 SVGIG (reference sequence). V lost 1 base and J 1 base, leaving 5 bases between the germline ends. This CDR3 is CAWSGGSYEQYF. The CDR3 nucleotides are TGTGCCTGGAGTGGCGGGTCCTACGAGCAGTACTTC.

The rearrangement links TRBV12-3 or TRBV12-4 to TRBJ2-2; possible D gene TRBD2, 6 bases. Trimming removed 8 bases from V and 12 bases from J, with 19 bases in between. CDR3 length: 13 amino acids. The CDR3 region is CASGGSSPAQLFF. DNA of the CDR3: TGTGCCAGCGGAGGGTCCTCCCCGGCCCAGCTGTTTTTT.

This chain uses TRBV30 with TRBJ1-1; 9 nucleotides align to TRBD1. The CDR3 loop spans 13 amino acids. Losses at the gene ends were 4 bases for V and 8 bases for J; bases not matched to a gene: 8. Germline V gene sequence: CDR1 GTSNPN, CDR2 SVGIG (reference sequence). The CDR3 region is CAWTAQGATEAFF. In nucleotides, the CDR3 is TGTGCCTGGACAGCACAGGGGGCTACAGAAGCTTTCTTT.

CDR3 protein: CASSLQGATDGYTF. The CDR3 DNA is TGCGCCAGCAGCTTGCAGGGCGCGACCGATGGCTACACCTTC. The genes are TRBV5-1 and TRBJ1-2; D might be TRBD1 (5 bases). Per the germline V gene, CDR1 is SGHRS and CDR2 is YFSETQ. Trimming removed 1 base from V and 6 bases from J, with 13 bases in between. The CDR3 has 14 residues.

The rearrangement joins TRBV19 to TRBJ1-3; tentatively, D is TRBD1 (6 bases). Germline-derived CDR1 and CDR2 are LNHDA and SQIVND (reference sequence). V lost 5 bases to trimming and J lost 4 bases, with 15 bases between them. The CDR3 has 15 amino acids. The CDR3 spells CASSGRQVGGNTIYF. CDR3 nucleotide sequence: TGTGCCAGTAGTGGACGACAGGTCGGGGGAAACACCATATATTTT. The full variable domain, completed using reference TRBV19 and TRBJ1-3, is DGGITQSPKYLFRKEGQNVTLSCEQNLNHDAMYWYRQDPGQGLRLIYYSQIVNDFQKGDIAEGYSVSREKKESFPLTVTSAQKNPTAFYLCASSGRQVGGNTIYFGEGSWLTVV.

The V and J genes are TRBV11-2 and TRBJ1-1; no firm D call. Germline assignment: CDR1 SGHAT and CDR2 FQNNGV. V was trimmed by 4 bases and J by 4 bases, leaving 13 bases between them. The CDR3 is 14 amino acids. In nucleotides, the CDR3 is TGTGCCAGCAGCTCTCAGGTGGGGAGCACTGAAGCTTTCTTT. Protein product: CASSSQVGSTEAFF. Complete variable domain (other parts from reference TRBV11-2 and TRBJ1-1): EAGVAQSPRYKIIEKRQSVAFWCNPISGHATLYWYQQILGQGPKLLIQFQNNGVVDDSQLPKDRFSAERLKGVDSTLKIQPAKLEDSAVYLCASSSQVGSTEAFFGQGTRLTVV.

This rearrangement joins TRBV7-8 to TRBJ2-4, with D unresolved. The V gene's germline CDR1 is SGHVS and CDR2 FQNEAQ. V was cut by 4 bases and J by 7 bases, with 8 bases left in between. The CDR3 has 12 amino acids. CDR3 DNA sequence: TGTGCCAGCAGCTCCCCAAGCAACATTCAGTACTTC. Residues: CASSSPSNIQYF. The complete variable domain, with remaining parts taken from reference TRBV7-8 and TRBJ2-4, reads GAGVSQSPRYKVAKRGQDVALRCDPISGHVSLFWYQQALGQGPEFLTYFQNEAQLDKSGLPSDRFFAERPEGSVSTLKIQRTQQEDSAVYLCASSSPSNIQYFGAGTRLSVL.